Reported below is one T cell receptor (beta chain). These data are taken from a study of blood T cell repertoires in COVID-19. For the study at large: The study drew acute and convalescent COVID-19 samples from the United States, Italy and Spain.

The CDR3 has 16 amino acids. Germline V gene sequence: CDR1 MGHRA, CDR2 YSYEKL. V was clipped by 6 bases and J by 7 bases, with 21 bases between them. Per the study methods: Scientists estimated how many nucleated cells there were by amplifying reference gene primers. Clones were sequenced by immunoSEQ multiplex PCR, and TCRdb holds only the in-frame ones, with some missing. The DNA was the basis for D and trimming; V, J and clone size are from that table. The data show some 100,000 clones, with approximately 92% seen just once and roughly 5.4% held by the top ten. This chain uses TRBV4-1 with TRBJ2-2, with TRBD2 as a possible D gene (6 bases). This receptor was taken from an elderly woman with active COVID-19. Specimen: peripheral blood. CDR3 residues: CASRHQANFGGGELFF. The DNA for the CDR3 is TGCGCCAGCAGACACCAAGCGAACTTCGGGGGCGGGGAGCTGTTTTTT.